This T cell receptor beta chain was retrieved from a study of shared clonotypes between healthy human individuals. Study-level findings and limits: Generation probabilities were higher for clonotypes shared across all four sorted-subset donors than for unshared ones.

Regarding this clone: Its antigen is unidentified.

Sequencing was performed with immunoSEQ multiplex PCR; in TCRdb, only in-frame clones are kept and a portion is missing. The sample holds 300,000 to 350,000 clones, around 67% seen once. The germline V gene encodes CDR1 SEHNR and CDR2 FQNEAQ (reference sequence). This CDR3 spans 13 amino acids. Trimming took off 5 bases at V and 3 bases at J, with 8 bases between the two ends. This receptor was identified in a young man in good health. V usage is TRBV7-9 and J usage is TRBJ1-5, with a possible D match to TRBD1 (6 bases). The source material was memory CD4+ T cells sorted from blood. Subset in this sample: CD45RA-negative fraction. CDR3 in DNA: TGTGCCAGCAGCGGACAGAACAATCAGCCCCAGCATTTT. It is translated as CASSGQNNQPQHF.